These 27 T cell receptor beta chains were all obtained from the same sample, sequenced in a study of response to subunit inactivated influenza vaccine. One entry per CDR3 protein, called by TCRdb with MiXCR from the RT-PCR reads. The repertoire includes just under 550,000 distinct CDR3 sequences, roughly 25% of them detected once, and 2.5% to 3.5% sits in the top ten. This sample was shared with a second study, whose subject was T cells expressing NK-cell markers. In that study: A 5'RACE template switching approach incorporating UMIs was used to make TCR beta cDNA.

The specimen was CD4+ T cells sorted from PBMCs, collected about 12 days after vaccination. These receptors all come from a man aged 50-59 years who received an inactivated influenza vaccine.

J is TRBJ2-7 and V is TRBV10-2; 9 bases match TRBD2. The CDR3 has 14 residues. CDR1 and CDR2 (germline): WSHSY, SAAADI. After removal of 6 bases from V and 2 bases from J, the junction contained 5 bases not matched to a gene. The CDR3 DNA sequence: TGCGCCAGCAGATTAGCGGGAGAGGCCTACGAGCAGTACTTC. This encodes CASRLAGEAYEQYF.

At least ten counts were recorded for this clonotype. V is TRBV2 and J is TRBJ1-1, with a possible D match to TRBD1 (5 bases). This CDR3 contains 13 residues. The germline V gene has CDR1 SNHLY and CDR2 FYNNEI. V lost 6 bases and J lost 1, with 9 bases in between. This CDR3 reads CASRRDRNTEAFF. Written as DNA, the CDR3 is TGTGCCAGCAGGCGCGACAGGAACACTGAAGCTTTCTTT.

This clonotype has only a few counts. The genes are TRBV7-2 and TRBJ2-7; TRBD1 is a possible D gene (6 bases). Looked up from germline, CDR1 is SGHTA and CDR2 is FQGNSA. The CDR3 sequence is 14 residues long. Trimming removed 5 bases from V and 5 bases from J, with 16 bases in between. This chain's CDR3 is CASSPVGRGNEQYF. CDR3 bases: TGTGCCAGCAGCCCTGTCGGAAGGGGGAACGAGCAGTACTTC.

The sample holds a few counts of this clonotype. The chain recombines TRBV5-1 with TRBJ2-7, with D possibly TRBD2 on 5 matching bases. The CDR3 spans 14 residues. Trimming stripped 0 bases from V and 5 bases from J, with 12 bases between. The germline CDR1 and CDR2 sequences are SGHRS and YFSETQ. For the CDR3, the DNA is TGCGCCAGCAGCTTGGCTAGCCCCCGAGACGAGCAGTACTTC. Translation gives CASSLASPRDEQYF.

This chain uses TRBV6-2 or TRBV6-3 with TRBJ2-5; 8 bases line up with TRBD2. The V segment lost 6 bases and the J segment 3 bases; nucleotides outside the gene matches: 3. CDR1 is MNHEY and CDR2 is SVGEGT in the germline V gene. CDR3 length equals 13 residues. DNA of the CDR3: TGTGCCAGCAGCCGACTAGCGAAAGAGACCCAGTACTTC. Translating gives CASSRLAKETQYF.

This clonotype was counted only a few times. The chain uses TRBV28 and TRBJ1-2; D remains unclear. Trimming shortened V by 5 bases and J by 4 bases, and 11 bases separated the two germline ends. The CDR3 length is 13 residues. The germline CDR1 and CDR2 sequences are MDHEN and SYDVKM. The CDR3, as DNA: TGTGCCAGCAGTCCCCAGGCGAGCTATGGCTACACCTTC. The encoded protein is CASSPQASYGYTF.

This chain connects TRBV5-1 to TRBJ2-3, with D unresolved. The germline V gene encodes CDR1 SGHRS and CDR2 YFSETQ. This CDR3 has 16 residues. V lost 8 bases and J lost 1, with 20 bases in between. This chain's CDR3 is CASRPVTPLGTDTQYF. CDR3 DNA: TGCGCCAGTAGGCCTGTCACCCCCCTTGGCACAGATACGCAGTATTTT.

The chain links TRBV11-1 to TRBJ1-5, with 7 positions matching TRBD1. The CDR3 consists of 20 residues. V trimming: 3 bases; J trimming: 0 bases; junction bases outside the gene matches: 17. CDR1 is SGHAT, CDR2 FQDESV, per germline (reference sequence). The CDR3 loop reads CASSLGDVEGQEYSNQPQHF. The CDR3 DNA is TGTGCCAGCAGCTTGGGCGATGTCGAAGGACAGGAGTATAGCAATCAGCCCCAGCATTTT. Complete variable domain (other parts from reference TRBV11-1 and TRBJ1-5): EAEVAQSPRYKITEKSQAVAFWCDPISGHATLYWYRQILGQGPELLVQFQDESVVDDSQLPKDRFSAERLKGVDSTLKIQPAELGDSAMYLCASSLGDVEGQEYSNQPQHFGDGTRLSIL.

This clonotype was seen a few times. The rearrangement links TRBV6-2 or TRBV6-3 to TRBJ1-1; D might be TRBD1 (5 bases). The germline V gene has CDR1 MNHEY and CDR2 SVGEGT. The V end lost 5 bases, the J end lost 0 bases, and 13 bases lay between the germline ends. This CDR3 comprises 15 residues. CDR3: CASSRGGSMNTEAFF. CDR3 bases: TGTGCCAGCAGTAGGGGCGGATCGATGAACACTGAAGCTTTCTTT.

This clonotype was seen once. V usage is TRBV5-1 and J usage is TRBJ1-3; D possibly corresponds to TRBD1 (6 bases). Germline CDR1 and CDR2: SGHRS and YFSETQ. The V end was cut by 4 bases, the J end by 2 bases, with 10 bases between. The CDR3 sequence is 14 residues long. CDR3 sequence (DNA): TGCGCCAGCAGCCCAGGGGATCCTGGAAACACCATATATTTT. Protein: CASSPGDPGNTIYF.

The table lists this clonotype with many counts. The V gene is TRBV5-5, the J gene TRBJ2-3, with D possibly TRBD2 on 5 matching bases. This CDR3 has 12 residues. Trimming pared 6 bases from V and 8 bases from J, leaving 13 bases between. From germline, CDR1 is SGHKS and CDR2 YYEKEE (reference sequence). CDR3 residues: CASKADAGTQYF. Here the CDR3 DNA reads TGTGCCAGCAAGGCCGATGCGGGTACGCAGTATTTT.

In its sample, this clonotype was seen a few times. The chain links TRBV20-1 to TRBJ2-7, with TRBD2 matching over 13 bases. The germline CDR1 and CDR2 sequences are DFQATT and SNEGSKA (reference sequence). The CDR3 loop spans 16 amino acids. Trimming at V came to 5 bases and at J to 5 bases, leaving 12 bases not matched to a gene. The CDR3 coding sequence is TGCAGTGCTTTTGGCACTAGCGGGAGGGAGTTCGACGAGCAGTACTTC. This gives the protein CSAFGTSGREFDEQYF.

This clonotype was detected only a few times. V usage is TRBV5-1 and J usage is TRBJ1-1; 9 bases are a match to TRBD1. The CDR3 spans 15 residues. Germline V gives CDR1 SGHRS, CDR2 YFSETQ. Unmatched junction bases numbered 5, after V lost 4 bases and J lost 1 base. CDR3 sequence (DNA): TGCGCCAGCAGCCGAGCGACAGGGGGGAACACTGAAGCTTTCTTT. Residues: CASSRATGGNTEAFF.

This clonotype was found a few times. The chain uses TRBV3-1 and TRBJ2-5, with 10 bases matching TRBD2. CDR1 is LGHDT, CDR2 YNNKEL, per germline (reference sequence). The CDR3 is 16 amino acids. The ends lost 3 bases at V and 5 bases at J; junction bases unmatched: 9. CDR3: CASSHRLAGERETQYF. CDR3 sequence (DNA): TGTGCCAGCAGCCATCGCCTAGCGGGAGAGCGGGAGACCCAGTACTTC.

CDR3 loop: CASSAYTSTGELFF. The CDR3 region has the DNA TGTGCCAGCAGTGCTTACACCTCCACCGGGGAGCTGTTTTTT. This sequence joins TRBV2 and TRBJ2-2; D is uncertain. The CDR3 is made up of 14 amino acids. Trimming pared 4 bases from V and 4 bases from J, leaving 10 bases between. Germline lookup yields CDR1 SNHLY and CDR2 FYNNEI.

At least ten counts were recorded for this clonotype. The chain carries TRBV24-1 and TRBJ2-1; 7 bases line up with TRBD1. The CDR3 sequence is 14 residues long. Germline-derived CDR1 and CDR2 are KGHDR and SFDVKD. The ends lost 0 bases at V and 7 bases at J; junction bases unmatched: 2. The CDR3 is CATSDLDRENEQFF. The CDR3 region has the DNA TGTGCCACCAGTGATTTGGACAGGGAGAATGAGCAGTTCTTC.

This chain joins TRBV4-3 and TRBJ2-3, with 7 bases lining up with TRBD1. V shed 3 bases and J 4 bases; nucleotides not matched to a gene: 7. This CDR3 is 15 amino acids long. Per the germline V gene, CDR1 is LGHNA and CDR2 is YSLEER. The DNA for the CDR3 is TGCGCCAGCAGCCAGGACACAGGGGCGGCAGATACGCAGTATTTT. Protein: CASSQDTGAADTQYF.

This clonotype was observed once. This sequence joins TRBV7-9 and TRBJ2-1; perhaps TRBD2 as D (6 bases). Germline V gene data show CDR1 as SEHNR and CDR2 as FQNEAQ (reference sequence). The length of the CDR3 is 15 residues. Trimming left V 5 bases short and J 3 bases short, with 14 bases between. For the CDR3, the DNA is TGTGCCAGCAGCCCTCACACGGGAGTCTACAATGAGCAGTTCTTC. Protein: CASSPHTGVYNEQFF.

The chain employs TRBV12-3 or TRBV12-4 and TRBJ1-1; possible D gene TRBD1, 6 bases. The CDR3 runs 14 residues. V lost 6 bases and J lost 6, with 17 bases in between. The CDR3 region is CASSPRGGLAEAFF. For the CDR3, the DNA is TGTGCCAGCAGCCCACGAGGGGGTCTAGCTGAAGCTTTCTTT.

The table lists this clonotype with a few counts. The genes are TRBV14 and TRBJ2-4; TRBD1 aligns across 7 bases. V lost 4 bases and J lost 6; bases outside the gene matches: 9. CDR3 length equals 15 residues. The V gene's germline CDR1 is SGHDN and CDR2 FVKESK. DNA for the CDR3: TGTGCCAGCAGCCCAATGAGGACAGGTGGAAACATTCAGTACTTC. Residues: CASSPMRTGGNIQYF.

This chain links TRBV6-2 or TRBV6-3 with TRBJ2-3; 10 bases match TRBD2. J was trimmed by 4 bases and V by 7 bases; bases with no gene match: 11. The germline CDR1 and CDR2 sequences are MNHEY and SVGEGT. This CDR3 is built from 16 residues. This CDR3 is CASTILGAGGPDTQYF. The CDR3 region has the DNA TGTGCCAGCACCATACTCGGAGCGGGAGGGCCAGATACGCAGTATTTT.

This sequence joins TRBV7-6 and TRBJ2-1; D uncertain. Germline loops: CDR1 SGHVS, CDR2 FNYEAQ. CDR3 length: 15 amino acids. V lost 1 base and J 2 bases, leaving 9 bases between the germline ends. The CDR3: CASSLGDFAYNEQFF. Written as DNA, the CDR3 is TGTGCCAGCAGCTTAGGTGACTTCGCCTACAATGAGCAGTTCTTC.

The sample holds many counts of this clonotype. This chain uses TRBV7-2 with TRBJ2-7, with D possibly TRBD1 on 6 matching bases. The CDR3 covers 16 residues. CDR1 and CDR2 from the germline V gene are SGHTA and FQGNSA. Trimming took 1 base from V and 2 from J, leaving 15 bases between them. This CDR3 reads CASSLVFGDTAYEQYF. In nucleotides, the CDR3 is TGTGCCAGCAGCTTAGTTTTTGGGGACACCGCCTACGAGCAGTACTTC. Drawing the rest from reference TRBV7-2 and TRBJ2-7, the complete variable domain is GAGVSQSPSNKVTEKGKDVELRCDPISGHTALYWYRQSLGQGLEFLIYFQGNSAPDKSGLPSDRFSAERTGGSVSTLTIQRTQQEDSAVYLCASSLVFGDTAYEQYFGPGTRLTVT.

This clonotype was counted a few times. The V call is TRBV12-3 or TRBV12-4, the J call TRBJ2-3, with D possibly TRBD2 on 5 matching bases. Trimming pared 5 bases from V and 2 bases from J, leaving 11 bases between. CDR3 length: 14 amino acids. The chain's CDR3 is CASSPFGVTDTQYF. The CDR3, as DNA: TGTGCCAGCAGTCCATTCGGGGTCACAGATACGCAGTATTTT.

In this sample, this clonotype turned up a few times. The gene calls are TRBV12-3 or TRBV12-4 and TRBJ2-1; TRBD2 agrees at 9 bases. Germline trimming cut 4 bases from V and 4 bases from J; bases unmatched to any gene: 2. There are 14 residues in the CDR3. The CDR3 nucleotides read TGTGCCAGCAGTTATAGCGGGGGTTACAATGAGCAGTTCTTC. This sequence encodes CASSYSGGYNEQFF.

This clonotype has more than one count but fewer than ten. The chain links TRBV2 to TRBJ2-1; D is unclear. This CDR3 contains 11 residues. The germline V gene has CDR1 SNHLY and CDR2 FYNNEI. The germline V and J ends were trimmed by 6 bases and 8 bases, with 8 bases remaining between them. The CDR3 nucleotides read TGTGCCAGCAGCCCTAGGTATGAGCAGTTCTTC. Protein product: CASSPRYEQFF.

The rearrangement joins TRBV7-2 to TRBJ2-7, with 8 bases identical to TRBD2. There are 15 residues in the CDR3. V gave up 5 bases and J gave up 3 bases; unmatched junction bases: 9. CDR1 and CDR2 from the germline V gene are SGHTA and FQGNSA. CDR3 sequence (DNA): TGTGCCAGCAGCCCCATTAGCGGGGCCGGCTACGAGCAGTACTTC. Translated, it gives CASSPISGAGYEQYF. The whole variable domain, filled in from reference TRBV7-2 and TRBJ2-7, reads GAGVSQSPSNKVTEKGKDVELRCDPISGHTALYWYRQSLGQGLEFLIYFQGNSAPDKSGLPSDRFSAERTGGSVSTLTIQRTQQEDSAVYLCASSPISGAGYEQYFGPGTRLTVT.